Given below is one TCR beta chain in context. The target of this receptor is not known. Per-base qualities were not stored, and no clone one base away is much larger. CDR1 and CDR2 are read off the germline V gene (reference sequence) as DFQATT and SNEGSKA. The CDR3, cysteine through phenylalanine, is 13 amino acids long. CDR3 DNA is the only sequence kept; it has 39 bases, read in frame from the first base. V is cut back by 4 bases and J by 6 bases, with 7 bases in the junction unmatched. The sample originates from a study of CD8+CD57+ T cells in acquired aplastic anemia (dated by TCRdb to the late 2010s). For the study in its entirety: On average, sorted CD4+ and CD8+ cells yielded approximately 3 ug of extracted DNA, with a range of roughly 0.18 to 27.4 ug. CD8+CD57+ expansion was defined as a frequency above the mean frequency observed in healthy subjects. What the research found in general, with its limitations: Nearly 30 CD8+ CDR3 sequences were found in both patients and controls but appeared to be highly expressed in patients and within the immunodominant clones of the patients. No significant difference in CD8+ Simpson's diversity was found between patients and healthy controls (P=0.060).

Genomic DNA was used as template for profiling of TCR beta VDJ combinations and CDR3 sequences. An Illumina HiSeq 2000 was the platform used for TCR repertoire sequencing. The paper's processing steps were these. TRBV/TRBJ rearrangement plots, CDR3 size and DJ length profiles, and Simpson's diversity index were used to assess repertoires. Whichever DNA sequence was most abundant in the deep sequencing data was defined as the immunodominant clone. CDR3 amino acid sequences were screened for sharing across subjects and compared with published repertoires and the VDJdb database. Starting from the raw public reads, TCRdb applied fastp trimming at Q25, assembled clones with MiXCR and retained in-frame beta chains. When rows share a CDR3 protein, they turn into one entry using the most common DNA and genes. The V and J calls were determined by TCRdb, not by the authors. Present in this sample are under 350,000 distinct CDR3 sequences, approximately 60% of which were seen just once. Of the sample, 1% to 1.5% falls within the top ten clones.

Expansion of CD8+CD57+ cells had been shown by flow cytometry in the patients chosen for sequencing. All patients had severe acquired aplastic anemia diagnosed by International Study of Aplastic Anemia and Agranulocytosis and Camitta criteria. No therapy had been received by the patients at the time of blood sampling. TCR repertoires of sorted CD4+ and CD8+ blood T cells from severe aplastic anemia patients and healthy subjects were deep-sequenced in the study. In the USA, patient enrollment took place under clinicaltrials.gov protocols 00001620, 01623167, 00001397, 00071045, 00081523 and 00961064. Ficoll-Paque density gradient centrifugation was used to isolate peripheral blood mononuclear cells. Before DNA extraction, CD4+ and CD8+ T cells were sorted with FACS or magnetic beads.

Recombination joined TRBV20-1 with TRBJ1-1; TRBD1 lines up with 8 middle nucleotides. The clonotype comes from a human donor with aplastic anemia. Sequenced material: sorted CD4+, CD8+, or CD8+CD57+ T cells (not recorded which) from PBMCs. Here is the DNA: TGCAGTGCTAACGGACAGGGAAGCCCTGAAGCTTTCTTT. Translation gives CSANGQGSPEAFF.